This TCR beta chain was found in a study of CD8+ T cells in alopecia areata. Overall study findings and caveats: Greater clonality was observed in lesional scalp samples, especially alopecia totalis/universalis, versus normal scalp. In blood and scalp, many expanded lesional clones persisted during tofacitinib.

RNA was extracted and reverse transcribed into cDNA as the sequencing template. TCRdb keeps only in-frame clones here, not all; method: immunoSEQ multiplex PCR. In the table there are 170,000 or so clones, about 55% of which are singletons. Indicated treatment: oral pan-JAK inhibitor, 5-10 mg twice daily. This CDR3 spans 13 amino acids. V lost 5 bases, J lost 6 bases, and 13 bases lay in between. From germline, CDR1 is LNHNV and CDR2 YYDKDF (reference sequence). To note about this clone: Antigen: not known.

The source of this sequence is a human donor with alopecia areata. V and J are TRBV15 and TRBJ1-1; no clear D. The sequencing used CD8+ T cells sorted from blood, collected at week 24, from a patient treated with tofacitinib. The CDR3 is CATSPQRYAEAFF. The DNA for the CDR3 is TGTGCCACCAGCCCCCAGAGGTACGCTGAAGCTTTCTTT.